What follows are 2 T cell receptor beta chains derived from one specimen sequenced in a study of cytomegalovirus exposure and HLA in healthy donors. The study ran its PCR with 60 Vbeta and 13 Jbeta primers. Profiled with immunoSEQ multiplex PCR; TCRdb holds only in-frame clones, not every one. The sample has approximately 180,000 clones, about 80% seen once. Sequenced material: PBMCs. Receptor source: a woman aged 30 to 39 in good health and CMV-seronegative.

The chain links TRBV18 to TRBJ1-2, with unresolved D. The CDR3 spans 13 residues. V lost 2 bases to trimming and J lost 8 bases, with 12 bases between them. Per the germline V gene, CDR1 is KGHSH and CDR2 is LQKENI. In DNA, the CDR3 is TGTGCCAGCTCACCATTGGAGCGCTACGGCTACACCTTC. As protein: CASSPLERYGYTF.

The J gene is TRBJ2-7, the V gene TRBV2; possibly TRBD1 for D (6 bases). Trimming stripped 9 bases from V and 0 bases from J, with 9 bases between. CDR3 length equals 12 residues. Germline assignment: CDR1 SNHLY and CDR2 FYNNEI. In DNA form, the CDR3 reads TGTGCCAGAGGGACAAGCTCCTACGAGCAGTACTTC. Protein sequence: CARGTSSYEQYF. Complete variable domain (other parts from reference TRBV2 and TRBJ2-7): EPEVTQTPSHQVTQMGQEVILRCVPISNHLYFYWYRQILGQKVEFLVSFYNNEISEKSEIFDDQFSVERPDGSNFTLKIRSTKLEDSAMYFCARGTSSYEQYFGPGTRLTVT.